This TCR beta chain was sequenced during a study of control samples from healthy donors and cancer patients (dated by TCRdb to 2020 to 2021). After removal of 4 bases from V and 6 bases from J, the junction retains 2 bases not matched to a gene. Reading from cysteine to phenylalanine, the CDR3 counts 15 amino acids. Of the read, only the CDR3 DNA is kept; its 45 bases are in frame from base 1. CDR1 and CDR2 are read off the germline V gene (reference sequence) as PRHDT and FYEKMQ. Libraries were prepared through the immunoSEQ multiplex PCR assay. In TCRdb, the immuneACCESS table is reduced to in-frame sequences with V and J assigned. These tables do not hold every clone; where another copy was compared, an unresolved V gene accounts for under half, and the others remain unexplained. This sample comprises 45,000 to 55,000 clones, more than 85% of them detected only once. The ten largest clones take up around a quarter of the sample.

About this clone: What antigen it recognizes has not been identified. It has no much larger one-base neighbor in the sample; base qualities were not kept.

The chain was built from TRBV13 and TRBJ2-2; a stretch of 13 junction bases matches TRBD2. The sequencing sample was made of PBMCs. The receptor's source is a woman aged 45-65 years with head and neck cancer. The bases are TGTGCCAGCAGCTATACTAGCGGGGGGGCCGGGGAGCTGTTTTTT. This encodes CASSYTSGGAGELFF.